This entry features one T cell receptor (beta chain) sequence. The data originate from a study of cytotoxic CD8 clonotypes in ibrutinib-treated CLL. The V gene's germline CDR1 is SGHNT and CDR2 YENEEA. The V and J ends lost 5 bases and 4 bases respectively, with 17 bases between them. The CDR3 consists of 15 residues. Assay used: immunoSEQ multiplex PCR; TCRdb lists only in-frame clones, some missing. This sample has some 130,000 clones, with 70% to 90% found just once. The sample consisted of PBMCs, taken after 24 months of ibrutinib treatment. The sequence was obtained from a human donor with chronic lymphocytic leukemia. This chain connects TRBV11-3 to TRBJ1-1; D is uncertain. The CDR3 coding sequence is TGTGCCAGCAGCGCAGGCCAGAATGGAGCCACTGAAGCTTTCTTT. Amino acids: CASSAGQNGATEAFF.